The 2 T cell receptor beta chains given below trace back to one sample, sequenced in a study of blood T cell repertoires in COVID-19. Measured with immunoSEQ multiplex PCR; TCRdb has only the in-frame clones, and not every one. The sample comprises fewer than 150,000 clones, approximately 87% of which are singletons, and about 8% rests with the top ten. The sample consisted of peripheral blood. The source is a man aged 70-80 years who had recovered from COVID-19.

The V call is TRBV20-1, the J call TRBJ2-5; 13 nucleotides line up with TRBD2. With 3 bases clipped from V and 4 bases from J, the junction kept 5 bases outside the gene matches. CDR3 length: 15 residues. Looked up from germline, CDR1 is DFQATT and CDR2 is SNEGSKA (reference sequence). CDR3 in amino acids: CSASWTSGSRETQYF. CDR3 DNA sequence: TGCAGTGCTAGTTGGACTAGCGGGAGTAGAGAGACCCAGTACTTC.

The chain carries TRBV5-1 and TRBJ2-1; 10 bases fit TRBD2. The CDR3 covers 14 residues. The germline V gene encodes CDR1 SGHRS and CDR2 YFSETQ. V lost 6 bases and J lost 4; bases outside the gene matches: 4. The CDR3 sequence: CASTLAGAYNEQFF. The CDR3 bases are TGCGCCAGCACCCTAGCGGGAGCATACAATGAGCAGTTCTTC.